In its sample, the clone carrying this TCR beta chain was seen a few times. The antigen is unknown. The sample originates from a study of human T cells and chemical hapten exposure. Study background: Each patch test put 0.01% DPC on the upper back, and results were read at 6 days. Mainly, slight library volume differences in the pool made TCR yields vary. Study-wide findings and caveats: Expanded TCRs created a significantly greater count of big CDR3 similarity clusters than controls did.

The CDR3 loop spans 16 amino acids. Losses at the gene ends were 4 bases for V and 5 bases for J; bases not matched to a gene: 9. Time point given: patch test 2, 6 weeks after DPC sensitization. Treatment given: therapeutic diphenylcyclopropenone sensitization with weekly scalp DPC. Individual cDNA molecules in this library carried unique molecular identifiers. TCRdb ran MiXCR on the RACE reads and lists one entry per CDR3 protein. The sample has 110,000 or so distinct CDR3 sequences, approximately 8.8% seen once; the top ten hold about 3.4%. The V gene is TRBV12-3 or TRBV12-4, the J gene TRBJ2-1, with 9 bases fitting TRBD2. The sequences come from whole blood, collected in connection with sensitization to the hapten diphenylcyclopropenone (DPC). The clonotype was recovered from a woman in her thirties or forties with alopecia areata. Some clones in this sample may be carry-over from other donors' samples. The CDR3 reads CASSSSRGGPNNEQFF. The CDR3 DNA follows: TGTGCCAGCAGTTCCTCGCGGGGGGGGCCCAACAATGAGCAGTTCTTC.